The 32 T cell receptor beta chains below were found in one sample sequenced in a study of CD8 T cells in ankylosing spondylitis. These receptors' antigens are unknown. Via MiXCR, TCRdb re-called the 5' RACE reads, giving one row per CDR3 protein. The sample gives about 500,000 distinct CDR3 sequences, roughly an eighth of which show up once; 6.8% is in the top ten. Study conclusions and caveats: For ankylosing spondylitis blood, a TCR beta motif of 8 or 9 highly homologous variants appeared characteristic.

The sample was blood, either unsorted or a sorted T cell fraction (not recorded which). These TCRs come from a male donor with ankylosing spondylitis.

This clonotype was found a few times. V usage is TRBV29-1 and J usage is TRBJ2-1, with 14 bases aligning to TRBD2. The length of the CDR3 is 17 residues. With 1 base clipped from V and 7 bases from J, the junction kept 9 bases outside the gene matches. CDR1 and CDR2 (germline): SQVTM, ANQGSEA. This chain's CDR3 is CSVEGGLAGGLYNEQFF. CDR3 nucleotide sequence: TGCAGCGTTGAAGGCGGACTAGCGGGAGGTCTTTATAATGAGCAGTTCTTC.

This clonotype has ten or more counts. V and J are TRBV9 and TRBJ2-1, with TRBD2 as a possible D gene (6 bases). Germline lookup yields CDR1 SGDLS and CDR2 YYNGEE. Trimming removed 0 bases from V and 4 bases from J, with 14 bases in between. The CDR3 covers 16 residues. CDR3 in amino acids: CASSVAGGTQYNEQFF. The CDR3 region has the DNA TGTGCCAGCAGCGTAGCGGGCGGGACCCAATACAATGAGCAGTTCTTC.

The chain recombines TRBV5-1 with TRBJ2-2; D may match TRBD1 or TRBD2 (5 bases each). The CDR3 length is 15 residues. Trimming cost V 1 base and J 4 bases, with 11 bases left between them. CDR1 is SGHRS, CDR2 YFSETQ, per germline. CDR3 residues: CASSLIQGPTGELFF. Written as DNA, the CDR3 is TGCGCCAGCAGCTTGATCCAGGGACCCACCGGGGAGCTGTTTTTT.

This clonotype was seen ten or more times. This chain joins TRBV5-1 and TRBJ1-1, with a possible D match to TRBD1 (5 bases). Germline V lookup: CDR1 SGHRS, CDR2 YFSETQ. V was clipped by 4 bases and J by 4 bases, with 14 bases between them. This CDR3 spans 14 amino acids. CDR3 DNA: TGCGCCAGCAGCCAGGGCGGGGTCCGCACTGAAGCTTTCTTT. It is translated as CASSQGGVRTEAFF.

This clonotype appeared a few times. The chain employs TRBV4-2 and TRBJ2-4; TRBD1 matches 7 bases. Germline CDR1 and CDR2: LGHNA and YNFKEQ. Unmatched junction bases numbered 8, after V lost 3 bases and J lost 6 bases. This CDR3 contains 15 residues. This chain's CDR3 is CASSHPQGSLNIQYF. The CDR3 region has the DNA TGTGCCAGCAGCCATCCACAGGGGTCATTAAACATTCAGTACTTC.

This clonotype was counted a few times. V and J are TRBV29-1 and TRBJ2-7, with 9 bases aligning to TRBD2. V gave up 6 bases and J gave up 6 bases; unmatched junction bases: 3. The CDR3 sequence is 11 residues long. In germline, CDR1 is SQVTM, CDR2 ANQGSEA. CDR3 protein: CSVREGGEQYV. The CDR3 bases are TGCAGCGTGCGGGAGGGCGGCGAGCAGTACGTC.

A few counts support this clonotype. The CDR3 loop reads CATSDFLGRQETQYF. The CDR3, as DNA: TGTGCCACCAGTGATTTCCTTGGCAGGCAAGAGACCCAGTACTTC. This rearrangement joins TRBV24-1 to TRBJ2-5; D not certain. This CDR3 has 15 residues. Germline V gene sequence: CDR1 KGHDR, CDR2 SFDVKD. V was shortened by 1 base and J by 2 bases, with 10 bases between the two germline ends.

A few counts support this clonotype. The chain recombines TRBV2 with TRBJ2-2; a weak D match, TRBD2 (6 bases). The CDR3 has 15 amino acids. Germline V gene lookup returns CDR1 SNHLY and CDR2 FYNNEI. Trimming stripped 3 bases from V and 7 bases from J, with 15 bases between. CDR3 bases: TGTGCCAGCAGTGAGGGACTCACCCTAGGCGGGGAGCTGTTTTTT. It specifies CASSEGLTLGGELFF.

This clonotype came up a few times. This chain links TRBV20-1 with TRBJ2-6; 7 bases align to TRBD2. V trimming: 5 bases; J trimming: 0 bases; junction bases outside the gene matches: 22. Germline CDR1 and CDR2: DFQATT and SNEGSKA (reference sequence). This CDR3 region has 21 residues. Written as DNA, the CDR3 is TGCAGTGCTCAATGGTCTGGGGGAGGGTCCATGTCTTCCTCTGGGGCCAACGTCCTGACTTTC. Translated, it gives CSAQWSGGGSMSSSGANVLTF.

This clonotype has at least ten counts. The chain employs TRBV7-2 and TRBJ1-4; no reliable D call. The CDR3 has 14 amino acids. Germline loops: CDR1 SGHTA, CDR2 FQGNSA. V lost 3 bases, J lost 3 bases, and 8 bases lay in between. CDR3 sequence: CASSFGGSNEKLFF. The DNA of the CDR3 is TGTGCCAGCAGCTTCGGAGGATCTAATGAAAAACTGTTTTTT.

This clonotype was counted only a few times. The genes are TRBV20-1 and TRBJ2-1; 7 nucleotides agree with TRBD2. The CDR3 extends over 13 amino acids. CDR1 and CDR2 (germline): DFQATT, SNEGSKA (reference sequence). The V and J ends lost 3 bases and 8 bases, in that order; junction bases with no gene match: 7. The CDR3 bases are TGCAGTGCTAGGGGCGGGGGAGCGGATGAGCAGTTCTTC. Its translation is CSARGGGADEQFF.

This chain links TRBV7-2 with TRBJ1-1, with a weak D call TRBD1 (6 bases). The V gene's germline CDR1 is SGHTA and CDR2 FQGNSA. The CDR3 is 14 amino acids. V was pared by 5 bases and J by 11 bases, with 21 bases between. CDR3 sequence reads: CASSTRRAGTMAFF. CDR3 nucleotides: TGTGCCAGCAGCACACGACGCGCCGGGACAATGGCTTTCTTT.

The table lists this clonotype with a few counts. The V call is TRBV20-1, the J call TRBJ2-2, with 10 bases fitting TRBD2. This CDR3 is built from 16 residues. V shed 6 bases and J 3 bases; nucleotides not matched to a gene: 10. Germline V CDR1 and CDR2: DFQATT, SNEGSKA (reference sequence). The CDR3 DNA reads TGCAGTGCCCTCGGCAGCGGGAGGGCCGACACCGGGGAGCTGTTTTTT. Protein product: CSALGSGRADTGELFF.

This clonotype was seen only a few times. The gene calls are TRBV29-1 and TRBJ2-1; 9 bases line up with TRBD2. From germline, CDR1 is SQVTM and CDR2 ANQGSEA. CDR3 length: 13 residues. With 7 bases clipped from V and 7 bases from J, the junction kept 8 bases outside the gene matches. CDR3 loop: CSGGLALYNEQFF. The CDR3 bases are TGCAGCGGGGGACTAGCTCTTTATAATGAGCAGTTCTTC.

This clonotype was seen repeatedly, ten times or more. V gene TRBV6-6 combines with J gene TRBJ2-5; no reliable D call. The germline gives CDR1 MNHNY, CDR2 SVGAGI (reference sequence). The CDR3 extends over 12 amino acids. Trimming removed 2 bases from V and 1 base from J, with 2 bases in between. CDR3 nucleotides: TGTGCCAGCAGTTACCGCCAAGAGACCCAGTACTTC. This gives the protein CASSYRQETQYF.

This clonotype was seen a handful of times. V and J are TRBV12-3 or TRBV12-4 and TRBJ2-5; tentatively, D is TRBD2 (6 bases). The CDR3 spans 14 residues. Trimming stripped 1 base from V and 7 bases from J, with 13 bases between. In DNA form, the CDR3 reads TGTGCCAGCAGTTTAGGTCCGGGGAGGTCGACCCAGTACTTC. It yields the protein CASSLGPGRSTQYF.

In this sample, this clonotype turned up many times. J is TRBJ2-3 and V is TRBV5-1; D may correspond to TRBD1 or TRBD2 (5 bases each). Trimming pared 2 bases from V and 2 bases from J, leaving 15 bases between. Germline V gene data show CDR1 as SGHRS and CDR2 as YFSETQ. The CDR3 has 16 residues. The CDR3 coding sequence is TGCGCCAGCAGCTTCACCGGGACGGGATACACAGATACGCAGTATTTT. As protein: CASSFTGTGYTDTQYF.

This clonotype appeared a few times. The CDR3 DNA follows: TGCGCCAGCAGCTTGTTTGCTAGTTCCGACGAGCAGTACGTC. It yields the protein CASSLFASSDEQYV. V and J are TRBV5-1 and TRBJ2-7, with unresolved D. The CDR3 spans 14 residues. V was pared by 1 base and J by 5 bases, with 13 bases between. CDR1 and CDR2 from the germline V gene are SGHRS and YFSETQ.

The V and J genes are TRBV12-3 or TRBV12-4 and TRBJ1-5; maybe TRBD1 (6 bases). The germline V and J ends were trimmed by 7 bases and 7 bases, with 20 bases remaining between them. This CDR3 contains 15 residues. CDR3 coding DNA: TGTGCCAGCAAGCGCTCTGGGGGGGCTGGGCAGCCCCAGCATTTT. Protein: CASKRSGGAGQPQHF.

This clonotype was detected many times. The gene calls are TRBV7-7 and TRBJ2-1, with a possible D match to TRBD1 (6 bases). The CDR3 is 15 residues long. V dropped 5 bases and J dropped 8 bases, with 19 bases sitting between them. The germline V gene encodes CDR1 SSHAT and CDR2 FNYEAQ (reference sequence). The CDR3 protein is CASSQGMGGRDEQFF. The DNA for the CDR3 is TGTGCCAGCAGCCAGGGGATGGGCGGACGCGATGAGCAGTTCTTC.

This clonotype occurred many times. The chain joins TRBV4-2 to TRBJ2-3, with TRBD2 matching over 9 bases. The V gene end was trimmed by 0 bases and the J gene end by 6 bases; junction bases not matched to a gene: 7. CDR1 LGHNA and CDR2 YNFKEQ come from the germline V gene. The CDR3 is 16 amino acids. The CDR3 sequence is CASSQDGAGGADTQYF. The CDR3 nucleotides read TGTGCCAGCAGCCAAGATGGAGCGGGAGGAGCGGATACGCAGTATTTT.

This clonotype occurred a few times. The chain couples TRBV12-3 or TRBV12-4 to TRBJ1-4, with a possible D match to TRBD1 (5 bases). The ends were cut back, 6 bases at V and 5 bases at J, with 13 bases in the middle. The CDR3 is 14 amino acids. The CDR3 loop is CASRTDIWNEKLFF. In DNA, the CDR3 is TGTGCCAGCAGGACGGACATCTGGAATGAAAAACTGTTTTTT.

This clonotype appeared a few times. In nucleotides, the CDR3 is TGTGCCAGCAGCTTTCTTTCACCCCGGAACACTGAAGCTTTCTTT. Translated, it gives CASSFLSPRNTEAFF. This chain connects TRBV5-6 to TRBJ1-1, with D unclear. From germline, CDR1 is SGHDT and CDR2 YYEEEE. The CDR3 is made up of 15 amino acids. V lost 2 bases to trimming and J lost 1 base, with 12 bases between them. Together with reference TRBV5-6 and TRBJ1-1, the CDR3 gives the full variable domain: DAGVTQSPTHLIKTRGQQVTLRCSPKSGHDTVSWYQQALGQGPQFIFQYYEEEERQRGNFPDRFSGHQFPNYSSELNVNALLLGDSALYLCASSFLSPRNTEAFFGQGTRLTVV.

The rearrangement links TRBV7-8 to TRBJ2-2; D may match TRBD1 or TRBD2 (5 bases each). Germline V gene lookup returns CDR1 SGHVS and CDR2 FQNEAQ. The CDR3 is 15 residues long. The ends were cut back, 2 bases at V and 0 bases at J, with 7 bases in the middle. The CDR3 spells CASSLMGANTGELFF. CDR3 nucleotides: TGTGCCAGCAGCTTAATGGGGGCGAACACCGGGGAGCTGTTTTTT.

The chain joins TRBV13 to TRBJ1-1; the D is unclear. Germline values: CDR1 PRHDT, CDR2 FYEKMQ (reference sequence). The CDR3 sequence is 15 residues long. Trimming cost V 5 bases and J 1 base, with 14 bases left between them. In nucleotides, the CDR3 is TGTGCCAGCAGCCCGACGTCGTACGAGAACACTGAAGCTTTCTTT. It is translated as CASSPTSYENTEAFF.

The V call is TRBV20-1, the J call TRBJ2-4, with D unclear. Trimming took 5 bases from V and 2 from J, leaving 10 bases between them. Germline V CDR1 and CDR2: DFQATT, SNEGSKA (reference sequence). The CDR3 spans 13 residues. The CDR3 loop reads CSALVIPKNIQYF. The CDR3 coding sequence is TGCAGTGCTCTTGTAATACCCAAAAACATTCAGTACTTC.

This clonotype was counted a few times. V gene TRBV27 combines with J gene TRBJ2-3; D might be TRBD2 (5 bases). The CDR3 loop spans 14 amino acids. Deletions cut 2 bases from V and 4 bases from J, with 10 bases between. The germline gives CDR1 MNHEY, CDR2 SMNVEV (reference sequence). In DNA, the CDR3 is TGTGCCAGCAGTTTACTAGCCCTACCAGATACGCAGTATTTT. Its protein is CASSLLALPDTQYF.

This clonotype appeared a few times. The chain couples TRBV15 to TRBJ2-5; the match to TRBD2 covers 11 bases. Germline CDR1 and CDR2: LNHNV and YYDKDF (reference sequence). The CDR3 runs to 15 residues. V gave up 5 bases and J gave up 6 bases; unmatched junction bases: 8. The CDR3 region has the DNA TGTGCCACCAGCGAGGCCCCTAGCGGGAGGAAGACCCAGTACTTC. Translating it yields CATSEAPSGRKTQYF.

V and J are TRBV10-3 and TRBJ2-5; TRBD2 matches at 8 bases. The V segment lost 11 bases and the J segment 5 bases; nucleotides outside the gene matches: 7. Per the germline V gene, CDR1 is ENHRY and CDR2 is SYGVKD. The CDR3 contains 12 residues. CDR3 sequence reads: CAVKRETETQYF. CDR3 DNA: TGTGCCGTCAAGCGGGAGACGGAGACCCAGTACTTC.

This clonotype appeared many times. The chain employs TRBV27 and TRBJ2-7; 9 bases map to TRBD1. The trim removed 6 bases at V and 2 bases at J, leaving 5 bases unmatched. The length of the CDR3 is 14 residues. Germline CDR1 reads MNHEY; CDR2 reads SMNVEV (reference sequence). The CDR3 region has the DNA TGTGCCAGCAGCCATAGGACAGGGGCCTACGAGCAGTACTTC. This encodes CASSHRTGAYEQYF.

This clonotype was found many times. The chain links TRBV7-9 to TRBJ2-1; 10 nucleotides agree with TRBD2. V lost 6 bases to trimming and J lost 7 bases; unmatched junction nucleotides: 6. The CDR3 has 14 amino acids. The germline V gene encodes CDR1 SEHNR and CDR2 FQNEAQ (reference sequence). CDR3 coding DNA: TGTGCCAGCAGTCCAGCGGGAGGGGGTAATGAGCAGTTCTTC. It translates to CASSPAGGGNEQFF.

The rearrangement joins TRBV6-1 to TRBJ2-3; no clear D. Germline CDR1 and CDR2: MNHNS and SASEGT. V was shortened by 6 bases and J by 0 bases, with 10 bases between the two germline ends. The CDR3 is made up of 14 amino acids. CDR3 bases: TGTGCCAGCAGACCAGACACCAGCACAGATACGCAGTATTTT. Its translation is CASRPDTSTDTQYF.